These 9 T cell receptor beta chains originate from one sample sequenced in a study of blood T cells in healthy people across ages. Together with a sample-barcoded 5' primer, a J-beta primer mix was included in a second PCR lasting about 7 to 12 cycles. Each CDR3 protein is one row after TCRdb ran MiXCR on the 5' RACE reads. The repertoire holds roughly 900,000 distinct CDR3 sequences, with 40% to 60% as singletons. Specimen: blood. These receptors came from a man younger than 45 in good health.

Only a few counts were recorded for this clonotype. V is TRBV20-1 and J is TRBJ2-7, with D uncertain. The V end was cut by 1 base, the J end by 3 bases, with 13 bases between. Germline V gene sequence: CDR1 DFQATT, CDR2 SNEGSKA (reference sequence). The CDR3 runs to 14 residues. DNA for the CDR3: TGCAGTGCTAGAGGGGGTGGGTTGAGCTACGAGCAGTACTTC. Encoded protein: CSARGGGLSYEQYF.

The V gene is TRBV20-1, the J gene TRBJ1-1; perhaps TRBD1 as D (5 bases). V lost 3 bases to trimming and J lost 4 bases, with 12 bases between them. Germline V lookup: CDR1 DFQATT, CDR2 SNEGSKA (reference sequence). There are 13 residues in the CDR3. CDR3 nucleotides: TGCAGTGCTAGTCGCGACAGCGTCACTGAAGCTTTCTTT. Its translation is CSASRDSVTEAFF.

The sample holds a few counts of this clonotype. The chain has TRBV12-3 or TRBV12-4 and TRBJ2-1; D is possibly TRBD2 (5 bases). V was cut by 8 bases and J by 0 bases, with 17 bases left in between. The CDR3 runs 16 residues. The CDR3 reads CASHLSHRDSYNEQFF. Here the CDR3 DNA reads TGTGCCAGCCATCTTAGTCACCGGGACTCCTACAATGAGCAGTTCTTC.

This chain links TRBV5-4 with TRBJ2-5; 7 nucleotides line up with TRBD1. Germline loops: CDR1 SGHNT, CDR2 YYREEE (reference sequence). V lost 4 bases and J lost 2; bases outside the gene matches: 5. The CDR3 runs 14 residues. This CDR3 is CASSALTGQETQYF. Written as DNA, the CDR3 is TGTGCCAGCAGCGCTCTGACAGGGCAAGAGACCCAGTACTTC.

The rearrangement uses TRBV7-2 and TRBJ1-5; TRBD1 matches at 7 bases. J lost 7 bases, V lost 3 bases, and 9 bases had no gene match. Germline CDR1 and CDR2: SGHTA and FQGNSA. This CDR3 contains 15 residues. This CDR3 reads CASSLAGTAGQPQHF. In DNA form, the CDR3 reads TGTGCCAGCAGCTTGGCCGGGACAGCAGGGCAGCCCCAGCATTTT.

The V and J genes are TRBV24-1 and TRBJ2-1, with D perhaps matching TRBD2 (6 bases). V shed 5 bases and J shed 8 bases, with 15 bases lying between them. The CDR3 consists of 14 residues. CDR1 KGHDR and CDR2 SFDVKD come from the germline V gene. The chain's CDR3 is CATSGQTSFHEQFF. Here the CDR3 DNA reads TGTGCCACCAGTGGTCAGACTAGTTTCCATGAGCAGTTCTTC.

On this clonotype itself: One junction end disagrees with the germline gene, perhaps due to a read error. The chain carries TRBV11-3 and TRBJ2-3; the D gene is possibly TRBD2 (7 bases). The CDR3 is 16 amino acids. Germline CDR1 and CDR2: SGHNT and YENEEA. DNA of the CDR3: TGTGCCAGCAGCCCCCTCGGGGGGCAAGACACAGATACGCGGTATTTT. Translated, it gives CASSPLGGQDTDTRYF.

The chain joins TRBV10-3 to TRBJ2-3; D gene unclear. V was trimmed by 7 bases and J by 0 bases, leaving 11 bases between them. CDR1 is ENHRY, CDR2 SYGVKD, per germline. The CDR3 totals 14 residues. The CDR3: CAINSRASTDTQYF. The CDR3 DNA reads TGTGCCATCAACTCACGAGCGAGCACAGATACGCAGTATTTT.

The J gene is TRBJ2-5, the V gene TRBV6-2 or TRBV6-3, with TRBD1 matching over 7 bases. Germline loops: CDR1 MNHEY, CDR2 SVGEGT. The V and J ends lost 6 bases and 2 bases, in that order; junction bases with no gene match: 9. The CDR3 runs to 15 residues. The CDR3 loop is CASSYTGTEQETQYF. The CDR3 DNA follows: TGTGCCAGCAGCTATACCGGGACAGAACAAGAGACCCAGTACTTC.